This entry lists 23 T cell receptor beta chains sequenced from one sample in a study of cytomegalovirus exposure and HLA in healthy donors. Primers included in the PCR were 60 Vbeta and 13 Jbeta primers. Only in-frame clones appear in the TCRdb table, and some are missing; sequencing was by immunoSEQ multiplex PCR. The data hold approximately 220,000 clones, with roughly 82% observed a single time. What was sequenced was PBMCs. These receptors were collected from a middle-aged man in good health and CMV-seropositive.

DNA for the CDR3: TGTGCCAGCAGTTCGGGGGAAGAGACCCAGTACTTC. Amino acids: CASSSGEETQYF. The chain carries TRBV6-1 and TRBJ2-5; tentative D call: TRBD2 (6 bases). The germline CDR1 and CDR2 sequences are MNHNS and SASEGT. Trimming took 5 bases from V and 3 from J, leaving 7 bases between them. The CDR3 totals 12 residues.

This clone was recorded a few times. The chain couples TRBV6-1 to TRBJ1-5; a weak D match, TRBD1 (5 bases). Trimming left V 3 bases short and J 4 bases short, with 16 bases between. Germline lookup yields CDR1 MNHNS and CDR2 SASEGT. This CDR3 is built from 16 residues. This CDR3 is CASSESPRGGNQPQHF. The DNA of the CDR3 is TGTGCCAGCAGTGAGTCTCCCCGCGGGGGTAATCAGCCCCAGCATTTT.

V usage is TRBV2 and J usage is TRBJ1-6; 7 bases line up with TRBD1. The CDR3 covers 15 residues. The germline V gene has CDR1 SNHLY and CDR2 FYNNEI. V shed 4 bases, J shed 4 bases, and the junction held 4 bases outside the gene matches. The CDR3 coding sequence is TGTGCCAGCAGTGTTGGACAGGTTTATAATTCACCCCTCCACTTT. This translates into CASSVGQVYNSPLHF.

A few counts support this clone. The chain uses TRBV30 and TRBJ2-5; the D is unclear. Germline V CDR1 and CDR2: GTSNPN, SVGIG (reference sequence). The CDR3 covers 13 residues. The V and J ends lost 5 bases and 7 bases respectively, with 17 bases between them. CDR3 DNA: TGTGCCTGGTCCCCGGTGGGTCGCGGGACCCAGTACTTC. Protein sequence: CAWSPVGRGTQYF.

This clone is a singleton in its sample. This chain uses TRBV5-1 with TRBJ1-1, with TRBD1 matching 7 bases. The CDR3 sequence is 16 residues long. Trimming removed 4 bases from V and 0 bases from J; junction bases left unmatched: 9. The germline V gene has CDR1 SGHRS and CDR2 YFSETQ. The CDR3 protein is CASSRATGELNTEAFF. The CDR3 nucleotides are TGCGCCAGCAGCCGGGCCACAGGGGAGCTGAACACTGAAGCTTTCTTT. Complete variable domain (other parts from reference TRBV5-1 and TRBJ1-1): KAGVTQTPRYLIKTRGQQVTLSCSPISGHRSVSWYQQTPGQGLQFLFEYFSETQRNKGNFPGRFSGRQFSNSRSEMNVSTLELGDSALYLCASSRATGELNTEAFFGQGTRLTVV.

DNA for the CDR3: TGTGCCAGCAGTCAACCCGGGACAGGTAGGGGGGGCGAAGCTTTCTTT. Protein: CASSQPGTGRGGEAFF. The chain links TRBV27 to TRBJ1-1; 8 nucleotides match TRBD1. The V and J ends lost 5 bases and 8 bases, in that order; junction bases with no gene match: 16. The CDR3 runs to 16 residues. Germline loops: CDR1 MNHEY, CDR2 SMNVEV (reference sequence).

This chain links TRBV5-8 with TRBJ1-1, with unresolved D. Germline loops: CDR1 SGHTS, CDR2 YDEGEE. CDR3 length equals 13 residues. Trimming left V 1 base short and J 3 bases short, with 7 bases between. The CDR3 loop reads CASSLFRDTEAFF. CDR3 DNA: TGTGCCAGCAGCTTGTTCCGCGACACTGAAGCTTTCTTT.

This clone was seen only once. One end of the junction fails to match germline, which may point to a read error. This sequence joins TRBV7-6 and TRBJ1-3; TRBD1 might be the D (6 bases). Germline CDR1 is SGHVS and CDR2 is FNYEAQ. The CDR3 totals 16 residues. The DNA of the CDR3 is TGTGCCAGCAGATTAGGGGGGCCTAGCGGCGGAAACACCATATATTTT. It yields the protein CASRLGGPSGGNTIYF.

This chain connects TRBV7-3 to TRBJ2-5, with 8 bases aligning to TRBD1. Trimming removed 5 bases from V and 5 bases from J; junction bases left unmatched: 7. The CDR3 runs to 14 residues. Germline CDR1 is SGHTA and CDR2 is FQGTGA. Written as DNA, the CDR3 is TGTGCCAGCAGCCCGACAGGGGTAGAGGAGACCCAGTACTTC. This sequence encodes CASSPTGVEETQYF. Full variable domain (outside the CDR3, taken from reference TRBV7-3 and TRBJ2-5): GAGVSQTPSNKVTEKGKYVELRCDPISGHTALYWYRQSLGQGPEFLIYFQGTGAADDSGLPNDRFFAVRPEGSVSTLKIQRTERGDSAVYLCASSPTGVEETQYFGPGTRLLVL.

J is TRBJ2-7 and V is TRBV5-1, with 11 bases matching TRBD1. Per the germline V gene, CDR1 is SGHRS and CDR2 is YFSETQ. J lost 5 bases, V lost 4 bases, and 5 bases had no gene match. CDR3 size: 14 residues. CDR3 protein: CASSVWDRGDEQYF. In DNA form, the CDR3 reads TGCGCCAGCAGCGTATGGGACAGGGGGGACGAGCAGTACTTC.

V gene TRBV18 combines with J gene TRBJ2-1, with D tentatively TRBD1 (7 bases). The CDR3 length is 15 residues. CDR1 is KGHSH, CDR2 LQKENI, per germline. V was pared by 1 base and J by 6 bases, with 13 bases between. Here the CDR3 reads CASSPRRQGGNEQFF. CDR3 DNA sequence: TGTGCCAGCTCACCACGGCGACAGGGAGGCAATGAGCAGTTCTTC.

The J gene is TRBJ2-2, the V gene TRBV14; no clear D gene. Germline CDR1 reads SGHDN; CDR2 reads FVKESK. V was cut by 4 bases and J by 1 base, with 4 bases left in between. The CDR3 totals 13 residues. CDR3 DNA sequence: TGTGCCAGCAGCCTATTGAACACCGGGGAGCTGTTTTTT. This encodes CASSLLNTGELFF. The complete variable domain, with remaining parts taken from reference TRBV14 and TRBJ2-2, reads EAGVTQFPSHSVIEKGQTVTLRCDPISGHDNLYWYRRVMGKEIKFLLHFVKESKQDESGMPNNRFLAERTGGTYSTLKVQPAELEDSGVYFCASSLLNTGELFFGEGSRLTVL.

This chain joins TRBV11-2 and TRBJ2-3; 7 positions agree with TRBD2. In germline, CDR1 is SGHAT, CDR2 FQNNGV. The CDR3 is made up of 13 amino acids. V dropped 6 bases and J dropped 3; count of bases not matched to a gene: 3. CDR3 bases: TGTGCCAGCAGGGGGGGGTTTACAGATACGCAGTATTTT. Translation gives CASRGGFTDTQYF.

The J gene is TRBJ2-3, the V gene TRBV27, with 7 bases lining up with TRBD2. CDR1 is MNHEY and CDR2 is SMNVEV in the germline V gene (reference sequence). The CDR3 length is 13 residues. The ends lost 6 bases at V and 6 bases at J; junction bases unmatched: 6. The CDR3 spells CASRRREKDTQYF. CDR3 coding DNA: TGTGCCAGCAGGAGGCGGGAGAAGGATACGCAGTATTTT.

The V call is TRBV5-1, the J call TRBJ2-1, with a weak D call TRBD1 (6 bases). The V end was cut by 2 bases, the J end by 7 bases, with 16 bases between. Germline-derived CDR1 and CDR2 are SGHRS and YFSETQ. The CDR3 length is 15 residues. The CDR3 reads CASSLTGIFWNEQFF. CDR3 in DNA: TGCGCCAGCAGCTTAACAGGGATTTTTTGGAATGAGCAGTTCTTC.

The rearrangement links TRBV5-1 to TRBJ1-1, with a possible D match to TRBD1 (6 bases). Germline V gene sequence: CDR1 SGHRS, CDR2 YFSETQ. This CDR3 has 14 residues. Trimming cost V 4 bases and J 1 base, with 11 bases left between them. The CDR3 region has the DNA TGCGCCAGCAGCAAAAGGACAGAGAACACTGAAGCTTTCTTT. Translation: CASSKRTENTEAFF.

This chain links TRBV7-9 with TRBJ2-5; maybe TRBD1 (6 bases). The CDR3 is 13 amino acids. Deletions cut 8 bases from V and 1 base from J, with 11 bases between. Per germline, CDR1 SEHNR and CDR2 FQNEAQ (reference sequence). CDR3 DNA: TGTGCCAGCGGCAGGACAGTCCAAGAGACCCAGTACTTC. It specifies CASGRTVQETQYF.

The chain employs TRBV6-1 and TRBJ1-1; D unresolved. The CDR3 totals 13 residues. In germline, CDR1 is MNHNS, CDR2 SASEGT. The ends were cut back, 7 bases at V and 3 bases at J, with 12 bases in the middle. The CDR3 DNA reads TGTGCCAGCAAAGCGGCGTTGGACACTGAAGCTTTCTTT. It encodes CASKAALDTEAFF.

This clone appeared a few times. The CDR3 region has the DNA TGTGCCAGCAGTAGGACTAGCGGGAACTACGAGCAGTACTTC. As protein: CASSRTSGNYEQYF. The V gene is TRBV27, the J gene TRBJ2-7, with 12 nucleotides matching TRBD2. V shed 5 bases and J 3 bases; nucleotides not matched to a gene: 2. The CDR3 is made up of 14 amino acids. Germline CDR1 and CDR2: MNHEY and SMNVEV (reference sequence).

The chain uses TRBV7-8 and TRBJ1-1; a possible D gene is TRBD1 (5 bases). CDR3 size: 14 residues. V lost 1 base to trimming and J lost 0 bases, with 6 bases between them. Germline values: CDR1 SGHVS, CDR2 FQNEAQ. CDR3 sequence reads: CASSLDRLNTEAFF. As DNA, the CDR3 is TGTGCCAGCAGCTTAGACAGGTTGAACACTGAAGCTTTCTTT.

The CDR3 is CASSPRDRAFSGANVLTF. DNA of the CDR3: TGTGCCAGCAGCCCACGGGACAGAGCGTTCTCTGGGGCCAACGTCCTGACTTTC. V is TRBV21-1 and J is TRBJ2-6; TRBD1, as called in the table, went unchecked against the DNA. TRBV21-1 is annotated as a pseudogene. CDR3 length equals 18 residues.

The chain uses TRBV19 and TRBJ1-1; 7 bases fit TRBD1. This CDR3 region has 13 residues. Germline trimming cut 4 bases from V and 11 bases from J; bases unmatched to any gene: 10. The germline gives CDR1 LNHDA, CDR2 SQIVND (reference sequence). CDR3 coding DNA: TGTGCCAGTAGTACAGGACAGGAAACAATGGCTTTCTTT. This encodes CASSTGQETMAFF.

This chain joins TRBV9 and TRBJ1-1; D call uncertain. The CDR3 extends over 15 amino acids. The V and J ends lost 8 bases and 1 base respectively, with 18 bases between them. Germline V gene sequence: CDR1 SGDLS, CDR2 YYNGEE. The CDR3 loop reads CASRSREGGNTEAFF. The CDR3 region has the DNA TGTGCCAGTAGAAGTAGAGAGGGCGGGAACACTGAAGCTTTCTTT.